This T cell receptor (beta chain) came from a study of a mutant IDH1 vaccine in newly diagnosed glioma. A word on this clone: Antigen specificity is unknown.

The time point: week 23, last vaccination. It was 300 ug of mutant IDH1 20-mer peptide that made up each vaccine dose, given with topical imiquimod. The data were produced by immunoSEQ multiplex PCR, yet TCRdb's version contains in-frame clones alone and is incomplete. The sample has about 82,000 clones; 75% to 85% are singletons. Germline CDR1 reads GTSNPN; CDR2 reads SVGIG (reference sequence). The CDR3 spans 17 residues. This chain connects TRBV30 to TRBJ2-5, with TRBD1 matching 8 bases. With the DNA end fitting TRBJ2-7 better, the J assignment may be wrong. The source material was PBMCs, sampled from a glioma patient whose treatment included an IDH1 peptide vaccine. The sequence came from a man younger than 40 with glioma. Some clones in this sample may be carry-over from other donors' samples. As DNA, the CDR3 is TGTGCCTGGAGTGAGGTTAGCAGGGGGCTAAGTGGGTACGAGCAGTACTTC. It yields the protein CAWSEVSRGLSGYEQYF.